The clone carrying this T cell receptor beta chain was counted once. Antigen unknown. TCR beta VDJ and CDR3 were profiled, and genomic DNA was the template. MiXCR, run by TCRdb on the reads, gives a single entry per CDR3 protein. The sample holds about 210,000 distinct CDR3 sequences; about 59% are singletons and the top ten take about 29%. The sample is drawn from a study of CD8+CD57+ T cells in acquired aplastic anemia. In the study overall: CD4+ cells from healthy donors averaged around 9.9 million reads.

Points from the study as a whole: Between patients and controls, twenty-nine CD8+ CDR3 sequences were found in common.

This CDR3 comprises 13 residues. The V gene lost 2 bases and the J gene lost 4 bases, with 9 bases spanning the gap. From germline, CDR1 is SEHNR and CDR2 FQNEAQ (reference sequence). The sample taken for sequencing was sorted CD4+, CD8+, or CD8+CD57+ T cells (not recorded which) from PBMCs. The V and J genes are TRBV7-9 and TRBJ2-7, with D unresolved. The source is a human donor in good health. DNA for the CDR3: TGTGCCAGCAGCTTATTAACTCGTTACGAGCAGTACTTC. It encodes CASSLLTRYEQYF.